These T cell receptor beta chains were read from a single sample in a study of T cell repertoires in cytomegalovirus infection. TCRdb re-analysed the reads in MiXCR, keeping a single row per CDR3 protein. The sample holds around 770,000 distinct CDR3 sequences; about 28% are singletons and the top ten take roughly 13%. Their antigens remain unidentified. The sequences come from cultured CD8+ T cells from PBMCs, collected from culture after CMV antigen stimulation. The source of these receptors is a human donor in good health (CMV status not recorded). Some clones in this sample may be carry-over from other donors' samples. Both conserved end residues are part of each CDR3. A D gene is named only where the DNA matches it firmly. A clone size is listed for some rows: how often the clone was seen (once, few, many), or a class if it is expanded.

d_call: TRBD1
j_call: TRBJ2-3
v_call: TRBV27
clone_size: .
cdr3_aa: CASSLLWTGGVTDTQYF
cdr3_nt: TGTGCCAGCAGTTTATTATGGACAGGGGGGGTCACAGATACGCAGTATTTT

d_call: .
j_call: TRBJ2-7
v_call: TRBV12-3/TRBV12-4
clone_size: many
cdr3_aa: CASSFNAGEASYEQYF
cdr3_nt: TGTGCCAGCAGTTTTAATGCTGGGGAGGCCTCCTACGAGCAGTACTTC

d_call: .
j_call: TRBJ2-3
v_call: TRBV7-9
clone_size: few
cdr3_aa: CASSPPGNVASTDTQYF
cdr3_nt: TGTGCCAGCAGCCCGCCTGGAAACGTCGCTAGCACAGATACGCAGTATTTT

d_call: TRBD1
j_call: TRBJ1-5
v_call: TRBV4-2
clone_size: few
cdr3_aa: CASSQAGQGEPQHF
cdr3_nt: TGTGCCAGCAGCCAAGCTGGGCAGGGGGAGCCCCAGCATTTT

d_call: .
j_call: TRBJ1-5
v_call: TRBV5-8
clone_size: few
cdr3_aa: CASSLASSRAGRNQPQHF
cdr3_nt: TGTGCCAGCAGCTTGGCCTCCTCTAGGGCAGGCCGCAATCAGCCCCAGCATTTT

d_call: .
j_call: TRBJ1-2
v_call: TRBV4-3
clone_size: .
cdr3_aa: CASSQDRASNYGYTF
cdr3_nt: TGCGCCAGCAGCCAAGATAGGGCCAGTAACTATGGCTACACCTTC

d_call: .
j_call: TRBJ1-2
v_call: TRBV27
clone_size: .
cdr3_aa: CVSSKNPTSYGYTF
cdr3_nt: TGTGTCAGCAGTAAAAATCCCACCAGCTATGGCTACACCTTC

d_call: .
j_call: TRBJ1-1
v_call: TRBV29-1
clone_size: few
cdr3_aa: CSVSGLNTEAFF
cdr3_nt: TGCAGCGTCTCCGGGTTGAACACTGAAGCTTTCTTT

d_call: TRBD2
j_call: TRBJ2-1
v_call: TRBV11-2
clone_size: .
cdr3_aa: CASSTSLAGADEQFF
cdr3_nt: TGTGCCAGCAGCACTTCACTAGCGGGGGCGGATGAGCAGTTCTTC

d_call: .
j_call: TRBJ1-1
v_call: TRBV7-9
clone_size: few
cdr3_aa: CASSHVWVEAFF
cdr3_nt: TGTGCCAGCAGCCATGTTTGGGTTGAAGCTTTCTTT

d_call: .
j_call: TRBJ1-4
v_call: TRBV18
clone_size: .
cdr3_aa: CASSSGERIHEKLFF
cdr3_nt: TGTGCCAGCTCATCGGGGGAACGGATACATGAAAAACTGTTTTTT

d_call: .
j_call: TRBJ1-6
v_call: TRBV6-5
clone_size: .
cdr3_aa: CASSYGESSYNSPLHF
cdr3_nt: TGTGCCAGCAGTTACGGGGAGAGCTCCTATAATTCACCCCTCCACTTT

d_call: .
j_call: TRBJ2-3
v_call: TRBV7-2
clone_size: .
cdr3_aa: CASSIGTSTRTDTQYF
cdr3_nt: TGTGCCAGCAGCATCGGGACCTCGACCCGAACGGATACGCAGTATTTT

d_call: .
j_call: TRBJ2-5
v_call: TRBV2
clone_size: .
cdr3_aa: CASLSTGPETQYF
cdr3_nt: TGTGCCTCCCTTTCAACGGGGCCAGAGACCCAGTACTTC

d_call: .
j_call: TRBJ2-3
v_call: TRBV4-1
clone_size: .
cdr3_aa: CASSQAPSGTDTQYF
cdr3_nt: TGCGCCAGCAGCCAAGCCCCCTCCGGCACAGATACGCAGTATTTT

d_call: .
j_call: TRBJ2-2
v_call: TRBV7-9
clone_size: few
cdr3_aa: CASSGTNTGELFF
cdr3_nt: TGTGCCAGCAGCGGCACGAACACCGGGGAGCTGTTTTTT

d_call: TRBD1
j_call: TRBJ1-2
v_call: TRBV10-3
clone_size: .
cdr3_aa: CAISRWDSEAYGYTF
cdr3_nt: TGTGCCATCAGTAGATGGGACAGTGAAGCCTATGGCTACACCTTC

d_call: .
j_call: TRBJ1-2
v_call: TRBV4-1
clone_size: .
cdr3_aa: CASSQEEYGYTF
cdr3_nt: TGCGCCAGCAGCCAAGAGGAATATGGCTACACCTTC